Following are 7 T cell receptor beta chains from one sample sequenced in a study of blood T cell repertoires in COVID-19. Assay used: immunoSEQ multiplex PCR; TCRdb lists only in-frame clones, some missing. The table includes about 100,000 clones, about four fifths detected once. The sequencing sample was made of peripheral blood. The origin of the receptors is a woman aged 80 or older with active or convalescent COVID-19.

The genes are TRBV7-2 and TRBJ2-1, with D tentatively TRBD1 (5 bases). Germline CDR1 and CDR2: SGHTA and FQGNSA. CDR3 size: 16 residues. V gave up 5 bases and J gave up 0 bases, with 14 bases separating them. CDR3 sequence reads: CASSPRQFSSYNEQFF. The CDR3 DNA reads as TGTGCCAGCAGCCCCCGACAGTTTAGCTCCTACAATGAGCAGTTCTTC.

Worth noting for this clone: Germline and junction disagree at one end, which may indicate a read error. The rearrangement links TRBV5-1 to TRBJ2-4, with 10 positions matching TRBD1. From germline, CDR1 is SGHRS and CDR2 YFSETQ. There are 18 residues in the CDR3. The CDR3 coding sequence is TGTGCCAGCAGCTTGGGGAGGTGGGACAGGGGAACCAAAAACATTCAGTACTTC. This encodes CASSLGRWDRGTKNIQYF.

The chain uses TRBV9 and TRBJ2-6; D unclear. Germline V gene sequence: CDR1 SGDLS, CDR2 YYNGEE. V was trimmed by 4 bases and J by 1 base, leaving 3 bases between them. The CDR3 is made up of 13 amino acids. The CDR3 DNA sequence: TGTGCCAGCAGCTCGTCTGGGGCCAACGTCCTGACTTTC. Residues: CASSSSGANVLTF.

V usage is TRBV6-6 and J usage is TRBJ2-3; possibly TRBD1 for D (6 bases). From germline, CDR1 is MNHNY and CDR2 SVGAGI (reference sequence). This CDR3 spans 14 amino acids. The ends were cut back, 2 bases at V and 5 bases at J, with 11 bases in the middle. The CDR3 DNA sequence: TGTGCCAGCAGTTACCCCGACAGGAGAGATACGCAGTATTTT. Encoded protein: CASSYPDRRDTQYF.

This clone was seen only once. The genes are TRBV4-2 and TRBJ1-2; TRBD1 matches 9 bases. Germline V lookup: CDR1 LGHNA, CDR2 YNFKEQ. J gave up 4 bases and V 4 bases, and 7 bases lay outside the gene matches. The CDR3 contains 15 residues. The CDR3 region is CASSPGTGIGYGYTF. In DNA, the CDR3 is TGTGCCAGCAGCCCCGGGACAGGGATTGGCTATGGCTACACCTTC.

The V gene is TRBV6-5, the J gene TRBJ2-2, with a possible D match to TRBD2 (6 bases). The CDR3 has 15 residues. Trimming cost V 2 bases and J 2 bases, with 9 bases left between them. Germline CDR1 reads MNHEY; CDR2 reads SVGAGI. CDR3 region: CASSYVRGNTGELFF. The CDR3, as DNA: TGTGCCAGCAGTTACGTGCGGGGTAACACCGGGGAGCTGTTTTTT.

This chain joins TRBV20-1 and TRBJ1-1; D gene uncertain. The germline V and J ends were trimmed by 3 bases and 0 bases, with 11 bases remaining between them. CDR3 size: 14 residues. Germline CDR1 DFQATT, CDR2 SNEGSKA (reference sequence). CDR3 amino acids: CSASSGLMNTEAFF. DNA of the CDR3: TGCAGTGCTAGTAGCGGTTTGATGAACACTGAAGCTTTCTTT.